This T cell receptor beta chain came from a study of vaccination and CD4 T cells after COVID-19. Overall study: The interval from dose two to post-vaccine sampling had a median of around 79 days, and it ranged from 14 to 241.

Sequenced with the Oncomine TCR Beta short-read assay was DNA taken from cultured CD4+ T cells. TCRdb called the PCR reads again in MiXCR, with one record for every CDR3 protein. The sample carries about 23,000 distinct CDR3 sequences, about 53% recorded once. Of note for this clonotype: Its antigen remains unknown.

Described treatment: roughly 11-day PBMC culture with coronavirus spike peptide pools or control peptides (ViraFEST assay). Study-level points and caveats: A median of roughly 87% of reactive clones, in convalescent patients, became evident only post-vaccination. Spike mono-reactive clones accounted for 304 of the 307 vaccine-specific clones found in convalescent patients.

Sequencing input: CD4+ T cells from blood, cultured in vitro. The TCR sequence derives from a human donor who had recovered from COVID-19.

The CDR3 reads CATSGRQGFQPQHF. Here the CDR3 DNA reads TGTGCCACCAGTGGAAGGCAGGGGTTTCAGCCCCAGCATTTT. V is TRBV24-1 and J is TRBJ1-5, with a possible D match to TRBD1 (6 bases). V lost 5 bases to trimming and J lost 6 bases, with 13 bases between them. The CDR3 length is 14 residues. Looked up from germline, CDR1 is KGHDR and CDR2 is SFDVKD.